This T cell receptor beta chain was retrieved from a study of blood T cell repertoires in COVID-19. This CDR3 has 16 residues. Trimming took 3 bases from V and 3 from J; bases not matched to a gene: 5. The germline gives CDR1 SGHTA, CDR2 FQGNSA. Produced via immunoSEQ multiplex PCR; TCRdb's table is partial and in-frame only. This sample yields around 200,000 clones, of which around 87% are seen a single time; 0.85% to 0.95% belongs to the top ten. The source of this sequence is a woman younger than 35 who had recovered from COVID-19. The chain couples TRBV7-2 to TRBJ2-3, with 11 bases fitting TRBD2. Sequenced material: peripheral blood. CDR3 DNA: TGTGCCAGCAGCTTCGGGCTAGCGGGGGGTACAGATACGCAGTATTTT. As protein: CASSFGLAGGTDTQYF.